This passage covers 31 T cell receptor beta chains from one sample sequenced in a study of molecular identifiers for immune sequencing clone quantification. One entry per CDR3 protein results from TCRdb running MiXCR on the PCR reads. The sample lists about 500,000 distinct CDR3 sequences, roughly a fifth seen once, with 0.65% to 0.95% in the top ten. The sequenced sample consisted of naive CD8+ T cells from blood, with Jurkat cell RNA spiked in. The subset is: FACS-sorted CD8+CD4-CCR7+CD45RA+ naive T cells. These receptors all come from a human donor in good health. Some libraries in this study had Jurkat cell RNA spiked in.

The CDR3: CASSLAWDTDTQYF. DNA of the CDR3: TGTGCCAGCAGCTTAGCGTGGGACACAGATACGCAGTATTTT. The J gene is TRBJ2-3, the V gene TRBV7-6, with no clear D. This CDR3 region has 14 residues. The V gene lost 0 bases and the J gene lost 2 bases, with 6 bases spanning the gap. The germline gives CDR1 SGHVS, CDR2 FNYEAQ.

This clonotype has a handful of counts. The chain uses TRBV7-9 and TRBJ1-2; perhaps TRBD1 as D (5 bases). Trimming removed 5 bases at V and 1 base at J, with 11 bases between. CDR1 is SEHNR and CDR2 is FQNEAQ in the germline V gene (reference sequence). The CDR3 extends over 14 amino acids. This CDR3 reads CASSPGTDNYGYTF. Written as DNA, the CDR3 is TGTGCCAGCAGCCCCGGGACGGATAACTATGGCTACACCTTC.

This clonotype was counted a few times. The chain combines TRBV7-9 with TRBJ2-3; 9 bases map to TRBD2. The junction had 16 bases not matched to a gene; V was cut back by 5 bases and J by 7 bases. The CDR3 is made up of 17 amino acids. CDR1 and CDR2 (germline): SEHNR, FQNEAQ (reference sequence). The CDR3: CASSGLGVREGLYTQYF. CDR3 nucleotides: TGTGCCAGCAGCGGCCTGGGAGTGCGGGAGGGCTTGTATACGCAGTATTTT.

CDR3 DNA sequence: TGCAGTCTTAGGGACACGAACACCGGGGAGCTGTTTTTT. Translated, it gives CSLRDTNTGELFF. The chain is built from TRBV20-1 and TRBJ2-2; TRBD1 might be the D (6 bases). The germline V gene has CDR1 DFQATT and CDR2 SNEGSKA (reference sequence). Trimming took 8 bases from V and 0 from J, leaving 10 bases between them. The CDR3 is made up of 13 amino acids.

V and J are TRBV19 and TRBJ1-2, with D unclear. The CDR3 spans 16 residues. The germline CDR1 and CDR2 sequences are LNHDA and SQIVND (reference sequence). V lost 0 bases to trimming and J lost 6 bases, with 17 bases between them. The chain's CDR3 is CASSIDQSTILDGYTF. CDR3 DNA sequence: TGTGCCAGTAGTATAGATCAGTCCACCATCTTGGATGGCTACACCTTC.

The J gene is TRBJ1-5, the V gene TRBV7-6, with D unclear. The V gene lost 7 bases and the J gene lost 0 bases, with 19 bases spanning the gap. This CDR3 region has 17 residues. Per germline, CDR1 SGHVS and CDR2 FNYEAQ. This CDR3 is CASNLSVGRNSNQPQHF. The CDR3 nucleotides read TGTGCCAGCAACTTGAGTGTCGGGCGAAATAGCAATCAGCCCCAGCATTTT. Filled out from reference TRBV7-6 and TRBJ1-5, the complete variable domain reads GAGVSQSPRYKVTKRGQDVALRCDPISGHVSLYWYRQALGQGPEFLTYFNYEAQQDKSGLPNDRFSAERPEGSISTLTIQRTEQRDSAMYRCASNLSVGRNSNQPQHFGDGTRLSIL.

This clonotype was counted only a few times. V gene TRBV12-3 or TRBV12-4 combines with J gene TRBJ1-1; a weak D match, TRBD1 (5 bases). Trimming shortened V by 2 bases and J by 5 bases, and 12 bases separated the two germline ends. The CDR3 covers 14 residues. This chain's CDR3 is CASSLRSGWTEAFF. CDR3 nucleotide sequence: TGTGCCAGCAGTTTAAGGTCAGGGTGGACTGAAGCTTTCTTT.

This clonotype was counted many times. This sequence joins TRBV12-3 or TRBV12-4 and TRBJ2-3; D not certain. V lost 8 bases and J lost 0, with 12 bases in between. This CDR3 contains 14 residues. The CDR3 region is CASSLGGSTDTQYF. The DNA of the CDR3 is TGTGCCAGCTCCTTGGGCGGAAGCACAGATACGCAGTATTTT.

This clonotype occurred many times. The chain is built from TRBV6-5 and TRBJ2-3, with 9 bases fitting TRBD2. The CDR3 runs to 18 residues. Germline CDR1 is MNHEY and CDR2 is SVGAGI. The junction had 10 bases not matched to a gene; V was cut back by 3 bases and J by 0 bases. The CDR3 DNA follows: TGTGCCAGCAGTTATAATCGACTAGCGGACGCTAGCACAGATACGCAGTATTTT. Its translation: CASSYNRLADASTDTQYF.

This clonotype appeared a few times. The chain is built from TRBV6-5 and TRBJ2-3; TRBD2 matches at 8 bases. The CDR3 runs 15 residues. Germline V gene lookup returns CDR1 MNHEY and CDR2 SVGAGI. The ends lost 6 bases at V and 5 bases at J; junction bases unmatched: 10. The CDR3 sequence: CASSDGGGVGDTQYF. Written as DNA, the CDR3 is TGTGCCAGCAGCGACGGGGGGGGGGTCGGAGATACGCAGTATTTT.

This chain uses TRBV9 with TRBJ2-3; the match to TRBD2 covers 13 bases. Trimming removed 0 bases from V and 3 bases from J; junction bases left unmatched: 4. Germline CDR1 reads SGDLS; CDR2 reads YYNGEE. The CDR3 loop spans 17 amino acids. Here the CDR3 DNA reads TGTGCCAGCAGCGTAGATCGGACTAGCGGGAGAACAGATACGCAGTATTTT. Protein product: CASSVDRTSGRTDTQYF.

V and J are TRBV5-6 and TRBJ2-2; 7 bases are shared with TRBD2. The germline CDR1 and CDR2 sequences are SGHDT and YYEEEE. The CDR3 extends over 16 amino acids. V lost 1 base, J lost 3 bases, and 6 bases stayed unmatched. In DNA, the CDR3 is TGTGCCAGCAGCTTGTTGCGGGAGTGGGACACCGGGGAGCTGTTTTTT. It specifies CASSLLREWDTGELFF. Using reference TRBV5-6 and TRBJ2-2 for the parts outside the CDR3, the full variable domain is DAGVTQSPTHLIKTRGQQVTLRCSPKSGHDTVSWYQQALGQGPQFIFQYYEEEERQRGNFPDRFSGHQFPNYSSELNVNALLLGDSALYLCASSLLREWDTGELFFGEGSRLTVL.

The chain combines TRBV9 with TRBJ2-7; D is perhaps TRBD1 (6 bases). Trimming removed 0 bases from V and 0 bases from J, with 16 bases in between. Looked up from germline, CDR1 is SGDLS and CDR2 is YYNGEE. The CDR3 is made up of 17 amino acids. The CDR3 loop reads CASSVGGGGRDSYEQYF. Here the CDR3 DNA reads TGTGCCAGCAGCGTAGGAGGTGGGGGCCGGGACTCCTACGAGCAGTACTTC.

This clonotype was seen many times. V and J are TRBV11-2 and TRBJ1-4; maybe TRBD1 (6 bases). The germline V and J ends were trimmed by 4 bases and 2 bases, with 8 bases remaining between them. CDR1 is SGHAT and CDR2 is FQNNGV in the germline V gene. This CDR3 region has 14 residues. CDR3 nucleotide sequence: TGTGCCAGCAGCTGGGGGGCCACTAATGAAAAACTGTTTTTT. Protein product: CASSWGATNEKLFF.

Concerning this clonotype: Here the CDR3 omits its conserved ending phenylalanine or tryptophan, so a read error is the likely source. The rearrangement joins TRBV7-2 to TRBJ2-7; the D is unclear. Germline lookup yields CDR1 SGHTA and CDR2 FQGNSA. This CDR3 is 14 amino acids long. Between the trimmed V and J ends, which lost 2 bases and 2 bases, there was a span of 10 bases. The CDR3 sequence: CASSLSGFPYEQYI. The CDR3 DNA reads as TGTGCCAGCAGCTTAAGTGGGTTTCCCTACGAGCAGTACATC.

This sequence joins TRBV7-9 and TRBJ2-3; 10 bases match TRBD2. Germline values: CDR1 SEHNR, CDR2 FQNEAQ (reference sequence). CDR3 length: 15 residues. J lost 1 base, V lost 7 bases, and 5 bases had no gene match. CDR3 region: CASNPLAGGTDTQYF. The CDR3 DNA is TGTGCCAGCAATCCTCTAGCGGGAGGCACAGATACGCAGTATTTT.

In its sample, this clonotype was seen a few times. V gene TRBV6-2 or TRBV6-3 combines with J gene TRBJ1-2; D remains ambiguous. Germline CDR1 and CDR2: MNHEY and SVGEGT. CDR3 length equals 13 residues. V lost 0 bases and J lost 1, with 3 bases in between. The CDR3 reads CASSYSYNYGYTF. DNA for the CDR3: TGTGCCAGCAGTTACTCTTATAACTATGGCTACACCTTC.

There are many counts of this clonotype. The chain has TRBV7-6 and TRBJ1-1, with a tentative D call TRBD1 (5 bases). The germline V and J ends were trimmed by 5 bases and 4 bases, with 11 bases remaining between them. The V gene's germline CDR1 is SGHVS and CDR2 FNYEAQ. The CDR3 spans 13 residues. The CDR3 nucleotides read TGTGCCAGCAGCCCCAGGGAGTCCACTGAAGCTTTCTTT. This codes for CASSPRESTEAFF.

The chain links TRBV4-3 to TRBJ2-7, with D maybe TRBD2 (5 bases). V lost 0 bases and J lost 2, with 17 bases in between. The CDR3 spans 17 residues. The germline V gene has CDR1 LGHNA and CDR2 YSLEER. This CDR3 is CASSQDINQRSAYEQYF. CDR3 bases: TGCGCCAGCAGCCAAGATATTAATCAGCGGAGCGCCTACGAGCAGTACTTC.

This clonotype has ten or more counts. The chain has TRBV4-3 and TRBJ2-7, with TRBD1 identical over 8 bases. With V trimmed by 0 bases and J by 1 base, 2 bases remained unmatched. This CDR3 region has 15 residues. Germline CDR1 is LGHNA and CDR2 is YSLEER. The CDR3 sequence is CASSQDRTGSYEQYF. Here the CDR3 DNA reads TGCGCCAGCAGCCAAGATCGGACAGGGTCCTACGAGCAGTACTTC.

A note on this clonotype: This may be a read error, as it is one base from a much larger clone. V is TRBV5-1 and J is TRBJ2-7, with D possibly matching TRBD1 (6 bases). This CDR3 spans 14 amino acids. With 4 bases removed from V and 2 bases from J, the gap between germline ends came to 13 bases. Germline loops: CDR1 SGHRS, CDR2 YFSETQ. CDR3 in DNA: TGCGCCAGCAGCCTTGGGGACACTCCCTACGAGCAGTACTTC. It translates to CASSLGDTPYEQYF.

The rearrangement uses TRBV21-1 and TRBJ1-4. TRBV21-1 is labeled a pseudogene. The CDR3 is 20 amino acids. The DNA of the CDR3 is TGTGCCAGCAGCAAAGTAAAACTTCGGGGTTTCCCCACCACTAATGAAAAACTGTTTTTT. Residues: CASSKVKLRGFPTTNEKLFF.

Notes on this clonotype: One junction end disagrees with the germline gene, perhaps due to a read error. V usage is TRBV4-3 and J usage is TRBJ1-2; D gene ambiguous. The CDR3 sequence is 15 residues long. Germline V lookup: CDR1 LGHNA, CDR2 YSLEER. In nucleotides, the CDR3 is TGCGCCAGCACCCAAGATTTCACCGCTCCTTATGGCTACACCTTC. This translates into CASTQDFTAPYGYTF.

Concerning this clonotype: One end of the junction fails to match germline, which may point to a read error. This chain links TRBV6-5 with TRBJ2-2; 7 bases are a match to TRBD2. Germline V CDR1 and CDR2: MNHEY, SVGAGI. The CDR3 contains 17 residues. The CDR3 DNA sequence: TGTGCCAGCAGTTACTCTGGTCTAGCGGAGAACACCGGGGAGCTGTCTTTT. Residues: CASSYSGLAENTGELSF.

This clonotype has ten or more counts. The CDR3 region is CSARRTSGPSFSHEQYF. For the CDR3, the DNA is TGCAGTGCCAGAAGGACTAGCGGACCGAGCTTTTCCCACGAGCAGTACTTC. This rearrangement joins TRBV20-1 to TRBJ2-7; 10 bases are shared with TRBD2. This CDR3 spans 17 amino acids. V trimming: 6 bases; J trimming: 5 bases; junction bases outside the gene matches: 19. Germline CDR1 DFQATT, CDR2 SNEGSKA (reference sequence).

This clonotype was detected ten times or more. The V call is TRBV7-2, the J call TRBJ2-7; 8 nucleotides agree with TRBD1. With V trimmed by 4 bases and J by 2 bases, 4 bases remained unmatched. Germline V gene sequence: CDR1 SGHTA, CDR2 FQGNSA. This CDR3 spans 14 amino acids. DNA of the CDR3: TGTGCCAGCAGCTCCTGGACAGGGACCTACGAGCAGTACTTC. It translates to CASSSWTGTYEQYF.

This chain joins TRBV7-9 and TRBJ2-2; 9 nucleotides align to TRBD2. J was trimmed by 1 base and V by 6 bases; bases with no gene match: 9. The V gene's germline CDR1 is SEHNR and CDR2 FQNEAQ (reference sequence). The CDR3 covers 17 residues. The CDR3 sequence is CASSFRLAAMNTGELFF. The DNA of the CDR3 is TGTGCCAGCAGTTTCCGACTAGCGGCAATGAACACCGGGGAGCTGTTTTTT.

This clonotype has ten or more counts. In DNA, the CDR3 is TGTGCCAGCAGCTTCTGGCCGAACGGGGACACCGGGGAGCTGTTTTTT. Protein product: CASSFWPNGDTGELFF. V is TRBV7-2 and J is TRBJ2-2; D is possibly TRBD2 (5 bases). V lost 3 bases and J lost 3, with 14 bases in between. The CDR3 totals 16 residues. Germline CDR1 SGHTA, CDR2 FQGNSA.

The chain links TRBV24-1 to TRBJ2-5, with TRBD1 matching over 7 bases. Looked up from germline, CDR1 is KGHDR and CDR2 is SFDVKD. Trimming took 4 bases from V and 5 from J; bases not matched to a gene: 12. The CDR3 loop spans 16 amino acids. CDR3 sequence (DNA): TGTGCCACCAGTGAACGGACAGGTTGGGGTATTGAGACCCAGTACTTC. Residues: CATSERTGWGIETQYF.

This clonotype was recorded once. The rearrangement links TRBV7-2 to TRBJ1-5, with TRBD1 matching 9 bases. CDR1 and CDR2 from the germline V gene are SGHTA and FQGNSA. The trim removed 5 bases at V and 10 bases at J, leaving 12 bases unmatched. The CDR3 is made up of 15 amino acids. Here the CDR3 DNA reads TGTGCCAGCAGCCAAAGTCCCGGGACAGGGTTCCCCCAGCATTTT. Translated, it gives CASSQSPGTGFPQHF.

The table lists this clonotype with many counts. The chain carries TRBV7-2 and TRBJ1-4; 7 bases fit TRBD1. CDR1 SGHTA and CDR2 FQGNSA come from the germline V gene. The V gene end was trimmed by 4 bases and the J gene end by 9 bases; junction bases not matched to a gene: 11. There are 15 residues in the CDR3. The CDR3 bases are TGTGCCAGCAGCTCTCCGACAGGGAGCTTGAAAAAACTGTTTTTT. This translates into CASSSPTGSLKKLFF.